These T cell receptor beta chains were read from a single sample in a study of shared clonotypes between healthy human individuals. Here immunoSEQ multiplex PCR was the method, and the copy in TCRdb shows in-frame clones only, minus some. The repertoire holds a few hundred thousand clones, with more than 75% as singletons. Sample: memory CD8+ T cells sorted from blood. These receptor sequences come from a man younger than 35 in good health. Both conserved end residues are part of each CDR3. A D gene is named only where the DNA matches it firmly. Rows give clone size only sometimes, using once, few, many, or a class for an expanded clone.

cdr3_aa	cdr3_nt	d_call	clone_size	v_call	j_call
CASSQGKQAVYEQYF	TGCGCCAGCAGCCAAGGTAAACAGGCTGTCTACGAGCAGTACTTC	NA	NA	TRBV4-1	TRBJ2-7
CASSSFKGVLETQYF	TGTGCCAGCAGCTCGTTTAAGGGGGTACTGGAGACCCAGTACTTC	NA	NA	TRBV11-2	TRBJ2-5
CASSLGLAGFTYEQYF	TGTGCCAGCAGCTTGGGACTAGCGGGATTCACCTACGAGCAGTACTTC	TRBD2	once	TRBV7-9	TRBJ2-7
CASSPEQDPYEQYF	TGTGCCAGCAGCCCGGAACAAGACCCCTACGAGCAGTACTTC	NA	NA	TRBV7-9	TRBJ2-7
CASSPNTNSGSSPLHF	TGTGCCAGCAGTCCTAATACGAATTCCGGCAGCTCACCCCTCCACTTT	NA	once	TRBV27	TRBJ1-6
CASGLTESSYNEQFF	TGTGCTAGTGGTTTGACGGAGAGCTCCTACAATGAGCAGTTCTTC	NA	NA	TRBV12-5	TRBJ2-1
CASSWTGNTGELFF	TGTGCCAGCAGCTGGACAGGGAACACCGGGGAGCTGTTTTTT	TRBD1	NA	TRBV9	TRBJ2-2
CASSVGLADSYEQYF	TGTGCCAGCAGCGTAGGACTAGCGGACTCCTACGAGCAGTACTTC	TRBD2	NA	TRBV9	TRBJ2-7
CASSWTGGTYNEQFF	TGTGCCAGCAGCTGGACAGGGGGTACCTACAATGAGCAGTTCTTC	TRBD1	NA	TRBV7-6	TRBJ2-1
CASSGTSGTDTQYF	TGTGCCAGTAGTGGGACTAGCGGGACGGATACGCAGTATTTT	TRBD2	many	TRBV19	TRBJ2-3
CAISESTLSTDTQYF	TGTGCCATCAGTGAGTCCACCCTCAGCACAGATACGCAGTATTTT	NA	NA	TRBV10-3	TRBJ2-3
CASSGRTGIADTQYF	TGTGCCAGCAGCGGACGTACTGGGATCGCAGATACGCAGTATTTT	NA	once	TRBV27	TRBJ2-3
CASRRAWLRSYEQYF	TGTGCCAGCAGGCGGGCCTGGCTCCGCTCCTACGAGCAGTACTTC	NA	NA	TRBV27	TRBJ2-7
CASSLGLAGGPTSYEQYF	TGCGCCAGCAGCTTGGGGCTAGCGGGAGGACCAACTTCCTACGAGCAGTACTTC	TRBD2	NA	TRBV5-1	TRBJ2-7
CASSQLAVGTDTQYF	TGCGCCAGCAGCCAACTAGCGGTGGGGACAGATACGCAGTATTTT	TRBD2	NA	TRBV4-1	TRBJ2-3
CASSLLAGGPITDTQYF	TGTGCCAGCAGCTTACTAGCGGGAGGGCCCATCACAGATACGCAGTATTTT	TRBD2	NA	TRBV7-2	TRBJ2-3
CASRQSSYNEQFF	TGTGCCAGCCGACAGTCCTCCTACAATGAGCAGTTCTTC	NA	NA	TRBV27	TRBJ2-1
CASSVDRESYEQYF	TGTGCCAGCAGCGTAGACAGGGAATCCTACGAGCAGTACTTC	NA	NA	TRBV9	TRBJ2-7
CASSLGTPEETQYF	TGTGCTAGCAGCTTAGGGACCCCCGAAGAGACCCAGTACTTC	NA	NA	TRBV7-7	TRBJ2-5
CASSQDRGVLYEQYF	TGCGCCAGCAGCCAAGACCGAGGGGTTCTGTACGAGCAGTACTTC	NA	NA	TRBV4-3	TRBJ2-7
CASGDSDLNTEAFF	TGTGCCAGCGGGGACTCAGATCTGAACACTGAAGCTTTCTTT	NA	NA	TRBV19	TRBJ1-1
CASSGANEKLFF	TGTGCCAGCAGTGGTGCTAATGAAAAACTGTTTTTT	NA	NA	TRBV28	TRBJ1-4
CASSVSGRGDNAFF	TGTGCCAGCAGCGTAAGCGGCAGGGGAGATAACGCTTTCTTT	NA	NA	TRBV9	TRBJ1-1
CASSNSGGRRTDTQYF	TGCGCCAGCAGCAATAGCGGGGGGAGAAGGACAGATACGCAGTATTTT	TRBD2	NA	TRBV4-1	TRBJ2-3
CASSYRNEQFF	TGTGCCAGCAGTTATAGGAATGAGCAGTTCTTC	NA	NA	TRBV6-5	TRBJ2-1
CASSPDLDRGETQYF	TGTGCCAGCAGCCCAGATTTGGACAGGGGGGAGACCCAGTACTTC	TRBD1	NA	TRBV9	TRBJ2-5
CASSLDPYNEQFF	TGTGCTAGCAGCTTAGACCCCTACAATGAGCAGTTCTTC	NA	NA	TRBV7-7	TRBJ2-1
CASSQETLSSPLHF	TGCGCCAGCAGCCAAGAAACATTAAGTTCACCCCTCCACTTT	NA	once	TRBV4-1	TRBJ1-6
CASSAGTRSEQYF	TGTGCCAGCAGCGCCGGGACTAGAAGCGAGCAGTACTTC	TRBD2	once	TRBV9	TRBJ2-7
CASSQRGEGTNEKLFF	TGCGCCAGCAGCCAAAGGGGGGAAGGAACTAATGAAAAACTGTTTTTT	NA	NA	TRBV4-1	TRBJ1-4
CASIDSNYGYTF	TGTGCCAGCATCGACAGCAACTATGGCTACACCTTC	NA	NA	TRBV6-5	TRBJ1-2
CASSQVQGRQETQYF	TGCGCCAGCAGCCAAGTACAGGGGCGGCAAGAGACCCAGTACTTC	TRBD1	NA	TRBV4-1	TRBJ2-5
CASSSGSDANYGYTF	TGTGCCAGCAGTTCGGGCAGTGATGCTAACTATGGCTACACCTTC	NA	once	TRBV6-5	TRBJ1-2
CASNDRVGTAVSPLHF	TGTGCCAGCAACGACCGAGTGGGGACTGCCGTTTCACCCCTCCACTTT	NA	NA	TRBV9	TRBJ1-6
CAWGALRDRALYGYTF	TGTGCCTGGGGAGCCCTGAGGGACAGAGCCCTCTATGGCTACACCTTC	TRBD1	many	TRBV30	TRBJ1-2
CAWSVAGIGYEQYF	TGTGCCTGGAGTGTTGCGGGAATTGGGTACGAGCAGTACTTC	NA	NA	TRBV30	TRBJ2-7
CASSLAGATKYNEQFF	TGTGCCAGCAGCTTAGCGGGGGCGACCAAATACAATGAGCAGTTCTTC	NA	NA	TRBV7-9	TRBJ2-1
CASSLSQGDTEAFF	TGTGCCAGCAGTTTATCACAGGGGGACACTGAAGCTTTCTTT	TRBD1	NA	TRBV27	TRBJ1-1
CASSIDTYEQYF	TGTGCCAGCAGCATTGATACCTACGAGCAGTACTTC	NA	NA	TRBV14	TRBJ2-7
CAWTQIRNYGYTF	TGTGCCTGGACCCAAATTCGGAACTATGGCTACACCTTC	NA	NA	TRBV30	TRBJ1-2
CASSASDSFNQPQHF	TGTGCCAGCAGTGCCAGTGACAGCTTCAATCAGCCCCAGCATTTT	NA	NA	TRBV9	TRBJ1-5
CAWSRESSYEQYF	TGTGCCTGGTCCCGCGAAAGCTCCTACGAGCAGTACTTC	NA	NA	TRBV30	TRBJ2-7